The 26 T cell receptor beta chains below come from one sample, sequenced in a study of cytomegalovirus exposure and HLA in healthy donors. PCR employed 60 Vbeta and 13 Jbeta primers. Only in-frame clones appear in the TCRdb table, and some are missing; sequencing was by immunoSEQ multiplex PCR. Among roughly 190,000 clones listed, 70% to 80% were seen once. Sequencing was performed on PBMCs. Receptors were obtained from a woman aged 50 to 60 in good health and CMV-seronegative.

The genes are TRBV7-2 and TRBJ1-2; D perhaps matches TRBD1 (6 bases). Looked up from germline, CDR1 is SGHTA and CDR2 is FQGNSA. The CDR3 extends over 18 amino acids. V lost 3 bases and J 4 bases, leaving 24 bases between the germline ends. The CDR3 protein is CASSLYARQQGTSYGYTF. The CDR3 coding sequence is TGTGCCAGCAGCTTGTATGCAAGACAGCAGGGGACCTCCTATGGCTACACCTTC.

V gene TRBV5-4 combines with J gene TRBJ2-1; no clear D. Trimming took off 2 bases at V and 5 bases at J, with 8 bases between the two ends. Germline-derived CDR1 and CDR2 are SGHNT and YYREEE (reference sequence). CDR3 length: 13 amino acids. The CDR3 sequence is CASSFPQNNEQFF. CDR3 in DNA: TGTGCCAGCAGCTTCCCACAAAACAATGAGCAGTTCTTC. Filled out from reference TRBV5-4 and TRBJ2-1, the complete variable domain reads ETGVTQSPTHLIKTRGQQVTLRCSSQSGHNTVSWYQQALGQGPQFIFQYYREEENGRGNFPPRFSGLQFPNYSSELNVNALELDDSALYLCASSFPQNNEQFFGPGTRLTVL.

This chain uses TRBV28 with TRBJ2-7, with TRBD2 identical over 16 bases. The trim removed 4 bases at V and 2 bases at J, leaving 11 bases unmatched. Germline loops: CDR1 MDHEN, CDR2 SYDVKM. The CDR3 length is 19 residues. The CDR3 DNA reads as TGTGCCAGCAGTTCAGCGGGACTAGCGGGAGGGACGGTGCCCTACGAGCAGTACTTC. It is translated as CASSSAGLAGGTVPYEQYF.

This clone was found once. The CDR3 nucleotides read TGTGCCAGTAGTATATATTCCAGGGGGAATCAGCCCCAGCATTTT. Translation gives CASSIYSRGNQPQHF. The chain joins TRBV19 to TRBJ1-5; TRBD1 matches at 7 bases. The CDR3 length is 15 residues. Losses at the gene ends were 2 bases for V and 4 bases for J; bases not matched to a gene: 5. Germline V gene data show CDR1 as LNHDA and CDR2 as SQIVND (reference sequence).

This clone was seen only once. The chain links TRBV25-1 to TRBJ2-1; unclear D gene. V shed 5 bases and J shed 15 bases, with 17 bases lying between them. The CDR3 spans 12 residues. Germline V lookup: CDR1 MGHDK, CDR2 SYGVNS. The CDR3 DNA reads TGTGCCAGCAGTCATCCGGGTATTAACCCGTTCTTC. It encodes CASSHPGINPFF.

Turning to this clone: The same CDR3 is also encoded by other DNA sequences in this sample. The chain combines TRBV9 with TRBJ2-2; 7 bases agree with TRBD2. The CDR3 totals 13 residues. V lost 4 bases to trimming and J lost 8 bases; unmatched junction nucleotides: 5. From germline, CDR1 is SGDLS and CDR2 YYNGEE. The CDR3 DNA sequence: TGTGCCAGCAGCCCCAGCGGGACGGGGGAGCTGTTTTTT. Amino acid sequence: CASSPSGTGELFF. Using reference TRBV9 and TRBJ2-2 for the parts outside the CDR3, the full variable domain is DSGVTQTPKHLITATGQRVTLRCSPRSGDLSVYWYQQSLDQGLQFLIQYYNGEERAKGNILERFSAQQFPDLHSELNLSSLELGDSALYFCASSPSGTGELFFGEGSRLTVL.

The chain has TRBV11-1 and TRBJ2-1; 7 bases agree with TRBD2. The germline CDR1 and CDR2 sequences are SGHAT and FQDESV (reference sequence). V lost 2 bases, J lost 8 bases, and 6 bases stayed unmatched. The CDR3 covers 14 residues. The CDR3 loop is CASSLMAGVDEQFF. CDR3 coding DNA: TGTGCCAGCAGCTTAATGGCGGGAGTCGATGAGCAGTTCTTC.

This clone appeared a single time. The rearrangement links TRBV28 to TRBJ2-7; D is undetermined. The V end lost 5 bases, the J end lost 0 bases, and 11 bases lay between the germline ends. The CDR3 has 14 amino acids. Germline CDR1 is MDHEN and CDR2 is SYDVKM. The CDR3 DNA is TGTGCCAGCAGTGCTTGGCCAGTCTCCTACGAGCAGTACTTC. This codes for CASSAWPVSYEQYF.

The V call is TRBV5-1, the J call TRBJ2-3; possible D gene TRBD2, 6 bases. Trimming stripped 3 bases from V and 0 bases from J, with 11 bases between. This CDR3 spans 15 amino acids. Germline V gives CDR1 SGHRS, CDR2 YFSETQ. The CDR3 sequence is CASSSGLLSTDTQYF. The CDR3, as DNA: TGCGCCAGCAGCTCGGGACTCCTTAGCACAGATACGCAGTATTTT.

This chain uses TRBV5-1 with TRBJ2-5, with D perhaps TRBD2 (6 bases). This CDR3 comprises 12 residues. The V and J ends lost 7 bases and 3 bases respectively, with 10 bases between them. Per the germline V gene, CDR1 is SGHRS and CDR2 is YFSETQ. The CDR3 DNA sequence: TGCGCCAGCCACGGGAGAGAAGAGACCCAGTACTTC. Translation: CASHGREETQYF.

In DNA, the CDR3 is TGTGCCAGCAGCCTAGAGAGCGGGGGAGCCTACAATGAGCAGTTCTTC. Amino acids: CASSLESGGAYNEQFF. This chain links TRBV7-2 with TRBJ2-1; 8 bases map to TRBD2. Per germline, CDR1 SGHTA and CDR2 FQGNSA. V trimming: 5 bases; J trimming: 2 bases; junction bases outside the gene matches: 8. CDR3 length equals 16 residues.

V and J are TRBV7-2 and TRBJ2-3; TRBD2 might be the D (6 bases). This CDR3 comprises 17 residues. V shed 1 base and J shed 1 base, with 15 bases lying between them. CDR1 and CDR2 from the germline V gene are SGHTA and FQGNSA. The CDR3 DNA reads TGTGCCAGCAGCTTAGTGGGAGCCGGAGGGCGCACAGATACGCAGTATTTT. It encodes CASSLVGAGGRTDTQYF.

V usage is TRBV28 and J usage is TRBJ1-2, with TRBD1 matching over 8 bases. In germline, CDR1 is MDHEN, CDR2 SYDVKM. The CDR3 contains 14 residues. The J segment lost 4 bases and the V segment lost 6 bases, leaving 7 bases of the junction unmatched. The CDR3 sequence is CASRTQGGGYGYTF. CDR3 sequence (DNA): TGTGCCAGCAGAACACAGGGGGGAGGCTATGGCTACACCTTC.

This chain connects TRBV5-1 to TRBJ2-1; TRBD2 agrees at 11 bases. The germline V gene has CDR1 SGHRS and CDR2 YFSETQ. V shed 8 bases and J 0 bases; nucleotides not matched to a gene: 4. The CDR3 has 15 amino acids. Here the CDR3 DNA reads TGCGCCAGTTCGGGACTAGCGGTCTCCTACAATGAGCAGTTCTTC. Amino acids: CASSGLAVSYNEQFF.

The V gene is TRBV19, the J gene TRBJ1-1, with 9 bases aligning to TRBD1. V lost 7 bases, J lost 1 base, and 10 bases stayed unmatched. The CDR3 is made up of 16 amino acids. Germline V lookup: CDR1 LNHDA, CDR2 SQIVND (reference sequence). CDR3 loop: CASTHLGTGRNTEAFF. In nucleotides, the CDR3 is TGTGCCAGTACCCACCTGGGGACAGGGCGGAACACTGAAGCTTTCTTT.

The J gene is TRBJ1-1, the V gene TRBV7-3; D is undetermined. Trimming cost V 5 bases and J 6 bases, with 16 bases left between them. CDR1 SGHTA and CDR2 FQGTGA come from the germline V gene. This CDR3 region has 14 residues. The CDR3 DNA follows: TGTGCCAGCAGCCCCGGGAGGAAAAGCCCTGAAGCTTTCTTT. It encodes CASSPGRKSPEAFF.

This clone was observed once. This chain links TRBV4-2 with TRBJ2-5, with TRBD2 matching 13 bases. J was trimmed by 5 bases and V by 3 bases; bases with no gene match: 6. The CDR3 has 16 amino acids. Germline V CDR1 and CDR2: LGHNA, YNFKEQ. The DNA for the CDR3 is TGTGCCAGCAGCCACCGCTCGACTAGCGGGGGGGAGACCCAGTACTTC. Protein sequence: CASSHRSTSGGETQYF.

This sequence joins TRBV18 and TRBJ1-2, with 8 bases matching TRBD1. CDR3 length equals 15 residues. Germline CDR1 KGHSH, CDR2 LQKENI. After removal of 2 bases from V and 5 bases from J, the junction contained 7 bases not matched to a gene. The CDR3 sequence is CASSPKGQDRYGYTF. CDR3 nucleotide sequence: TGTGCCAGCTCACCAAAGGGACAGGATAGATATGGCTACACCTTC.

V gene TRBV5-4 combines with J gene TRBJ1-2; 10 bases fit TRBD1. This CDR3 comprises 15 residues. Germline lookup yields CDR1 SGHNT and CDR2 YYREEE (reference sequence). The ends lost 0 bases at V and 7 bases at J; junction bases unmatched: 6. The CDR3 nucleotides read TGTGCCAGCAGCTTGGCGGGACAGGGGAGAGGTGGCTACACCTTC. Its protein is CASSLAGQGRGGYTF.

The chain has TRBV7-2 and TRBJ1-4; D may be TRBD1 (5 bases). Germline V gene lookup returns CDR1 SGHTA and CDR2 FQGNSA. The CDR3 is made up of 15 amino acids. V lost 3 bases and J lost 8, with 16 bases in between. CDR3 amino acids: CASSFQAGVGEKLFF. In nucleotides, the CDR3 is TGTGCCAGCAGCTTCCAGGCGGGGGTTGGGGAAAAACTGTTTTTT.

The chain links TRBV6-6 to TRBJ1-1, with a possible D match to TRBD1 (6 bases). Germline V CDR1 and CDR2: MNHNY, SVGAGI (reference sequence). V lost 6 bases to trimming and J lost 4 bases, with 12 bases between them. The CDR3 is made up of 13 amino acids. The DNA for the CDR3 is TGTGCCAGCAGGATGACAGGATCCACTGAAGCTTTCTTT. As protein: CASRMTGSTEAFF.

V is TRBV6-1 and J is TRBJ2-4; 11 bases map to TRBD2. Germline loops: CDR1 MNHNS, CDR2 SASEGT. The CDR3 has 17 amino acids. J was trimmed by 1 base and V by 3 bases; bases with no gene match: 5. Here the CDR3 DNA reads TGTGCCAGCAGTGAGTTTAGCGGGAGGGGTGCCAAAAACATTCAGTACTTC. Translating it yields CASSEFSGRGAKNIQYF.

The J gene is TRBJ2-7, the V gene TRBV21-1; the D call of TRBD2 is as the table states it, not checked on the DNA. TRBV21-1 is assigned pseudogene status. The CDR3 has 15 residues. DNA for the CDR3: TGTGCCAGCAGTGCCGTCGAGGGAGGGCCCGGCGAGCAGTACTTC. This sequence encodes CASSAVEGGPGEQYF.

This chain links TRBV5-6 with TRBJ2-7; no reliable D call. This CDR3 has 14 residues. CDR1 is SGHDT, CDR2 YYEEEE, per germline. V was clipped by 4 bases and J by 2 bases, with 13 bases between them. The CDR3 region is CASSPRLATYEQYF. CDR3 nucleotide sequence: TGTGCCAGCAGCCCGCGGTTGGCCACCTACGAGCAGTACTTC.

The chain joins TRBV5-8 to TRBJ2-5; maybe TRBD1 (5 bases). From germline, CDR1 is SGHTS and CDR2 YDEGEE. This CDR3 comprises 16 residues. The V end was cut by 0 bases, the J end by 5 bases, with 17 bases between. The CDR3 loop reads CASSLDTGGVGETQYF. The CDR3 nucleotides read TGTGCCAGCAGCTTGGATACAGGTGGGGTAGGGGAGACCCAGTACTTC.

The J gene is TRBJ1-4, the V gene TRBV29-1; 7 bases fit TRBD1. This CDR3 comprises 18 residues. The ends lost 3 bases at V and 3 bases at J; junction bases unmatched: 16. Germline CDR1 SQVTM, CDR2 ANQGSEA. The CDR3 DNA sequence: TGCAGCGTTGACCTTCCAGGGGGAGGAGGCAAGGCTAATGAAAAACTGTTTTTT. It translates to CSVDLPGGGGKANEKLFF.